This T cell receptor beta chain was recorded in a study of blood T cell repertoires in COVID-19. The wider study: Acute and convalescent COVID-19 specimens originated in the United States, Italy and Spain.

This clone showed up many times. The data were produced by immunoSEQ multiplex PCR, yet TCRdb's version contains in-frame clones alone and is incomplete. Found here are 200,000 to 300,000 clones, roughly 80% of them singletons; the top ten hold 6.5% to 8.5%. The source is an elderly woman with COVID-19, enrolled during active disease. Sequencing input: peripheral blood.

The CDR3: CASSQEVTGDTEAFF. In DNA, the CDR3 is TGCGCCAGCAGCCAAGAAGTGACAGGGGACACTGAAGCTTTCTTT. The chain uses TRBV4-1 and TRBJ1-1; TRBD1 aligns across 8 bases. With V trimmed by 0 bases and J by 3 bases, 3 bases remained unmatched. The CDR3 extends over 15 amino acids. The germline gives CDR1 MGHRA, CDR2 YSYEKL.